These 13 T cell receptor beta chains came from one sample sequenced in a study of blood T cells in healthy people across ages. With a J-beta primer mix and a sample-barcoded 5' primer, a second PCR ran about 7 to 12 cycles. TCRdb reprocessed the 5' RACE reads with MiXCR, giving one entry per CDR3 protein. The sample comprises roughly 900,000 distinct CDR3 sequences, 29% of which are singletons, and approximately 15% rests with the top ten. The sequencing sample was made of blood. The receptor source for this set is a woman over 75 in good health.

This clonotype was recorded a few times. DNA for the CDR3: TGTGCCAGCACCACGACAGGGGGAGAGACCCAGTACTTC. Its translation: CASTTTGGETQYF. The rearrangement joins TRBV6-2 or TRBV6-3 to TRBJ2-5, with TRBD1 identical over 9 bases. This CDR3 region has 13 residues. Germline lookup yields CDR1 MNHEY and CDR2 SVGEGT. J lost 4 bases, V lost 7 bases, and 4 bases had no gene match.

Here the CDR3 DNA reads TGTGCCAGCAGCTCTAGTTTGGGGAGAGATACGCAGTATTTT. Protein: CASSSSLGRDTQYF. V gene TRBV7-2 combines with J gene TRBJ2-3; possible D gene TRBD2, 5 bases. V was shortened by 4 bases and J by 5 bases, with 13 bases between the two germline ends. Germline CDR1 SGHTA, CDR2 FQGNSA. The CDR3 totals 14 residues.

This clonotype was picked up many times. The chain recombines TRBV15 with TRBJ2-7; unclear D gene. CDR1 and CDR2 (germline): LNHNV, YYDKDF (reference sequence). The CDR3 loop spans 13 amino acids. V dropped 1 base and J dropped 5 bases, with 9 bases sitting between them. The chain's CDR3 is CATSRGEANEQYF. The CDR3 region has the DNA TGTGCCACCAGCAGAGGAGAGGCAAACGAGCAGTACTTC. Combining the CDR3 with reference TRBV15 and TRBJ2-7 gives the whole variable domain DAMVIQNPRYQVTQFGKPVTLSCSQTLNHNVMYWYQQKSSQAPKLLFHYYDKDFNNEADTPDNFQSRRPNTSFCFLDIRSPGLGDTAMYLCATSRGEANEQYFGPGTRLTVT.

Details on this clonotype: An end of the junction differs from the germline gene, which may be a read error. This chain links TRBV12-3 or TRBV12-4 with TRBJ2-3, with D maybe TRBD1 (5 bases). The CDR3 consists of 14 residues. CDR3 nucleotides: TGTGCCAGCAGTTATGCAGGGCTTGCAGATACGGAGTATTTT. It is translated as CASSYAGLADTEYF.

This chain connects TRBV7-2 to TRBJ1-5; D is uncertain. V shed 1 base and J shed 1 base, with 11 bases lying between them. The CDR3 spans 16 residues. Germline-derived CDR1 and CDR2 are SGHTA and FQGNSA. CDR3 in DNA: TGTGCCAGCAGCTTAGGTACGAGAGGGAGCAATCAGCCCCAGCATTTT. It codes for CASSLGTRGSNQPQHF.

This clonotype was detected many times. The rearrangement uses TRBV10-2 and TRBJ2-3; D may be TRBD1 (7 bases). With 0 bases removed from V and 0 bases from J, the gap between germline ends came to 22 bases. CDR1 is WSHSY, CDR2 SAAADI, per germline. This CDR3 is built from 20 residues. CDR3 residues: CASSESAGGRRGTSTDTQYF. The CDR3 DNA sequence: TGCGCCAGCAGTGAGTCCGCAGGGGGACGCCGAGGGACTAGCACAGATACGCAGTATTTT.

Turning to this clonotype: This sequence may be a read error, since a much larger clone differs from it by one base. The CDR3 nucleotides read TGCAGTGCAACGGACATCGTGAACACTGAAACTTTCTTT. Encoded protein: CSATDIVNTETFF. The rearrangement uses TRBV20-1 and TRBJ1-1; weak D call: TRBD1 (5 bases). Germline CDR1 DFQATT, CDR2 SNEGSKA (reference sequence). CDR3 length: 13 amino acids.

CDR3 nucleotide sequence: TGCAGCGGGAAGAGCAGGGGGGCCCCCGGGGAGCTGTTTTTT. This encodes CSGKSRGAPGELFF. The chain couples TRBV29-1 to TRBJ2-2; TRBD1 is a possible D gene (7 bases). CDR1 and CDR2 from the germline V gene are SQVTM and ANQGSEA. This CDR3 has 14 residues. V dropped 7 bases and J dropped 6 bases, with 18 bases sitting between them.

This clonotype was counted at least ten times. V is TRBV7-2 and J is TRBJ1-2; D call uncertain. CDR1 and CDR2 from the germline V gene are SGHTA and FQGNSA. V lost 5 bases to trimming and J lost 10 bases, with 14 bases between them. CDR3 length equals 12 residues. The CDR3 coding sequence is TGTGCCAGCAGCCCCGGACTTCCCCCCTACACCTTC. This gives the protein CASSPGLPPYTF.

The chain is built from TRBV7-9 and TRBJ1-1; 8 bases are a match to TRBD1. V was clipped by 4 bases and J by 4 bases; unmatched bases: 8. The CDR3 runs to 15 residues. Germline V CDR1 and CDR2: SEHNR, FQNEAQ (reference sequence). CDR3 DNA sequence: TGTGCCAGCAGCTGGGCAGGGGGCATCGGCACTGAAGCTTTCTTT. This sequence encodes CASSWAGGIGTEAFF. The variable domain in full, completed from reference TRBV7-9 and TRBJ1-1, reads DTGVSQNPRHKITKRGQNVTFRCDPISEHNRLYWYRQTLGQGPEFLTYFQNEAQLEKSRLLSDRFSAERPKGSFSTLEIQRTEQGDSAMYLCASSWAGGIGTEAFFGQGTRLTVV.

This chain links TRBV20-1 with TRBJ1-5, with D possibly matching TRBD1 (6 bases). The CDR3 consists of 14 residues. V was clipped by 5 bases and J by 6 bases, with 17 bases between them. CDR1 is DFQATT, CDR2 SNEGSKA, per germline (reference sequence). The CDR3 spells CSAGVGRGIQPQHF. The CDR3 bases are TGCAGTGCTGGTGTGGGGAGGGGGATTCAGCCCCAGCATTTT.

This clonotype was picked up a small number of times. This chain connects TRBV7-9 to TRBJ2-1; D is possibly TRBD1 (6 bases). Germline V gives CDR1 SEHNR, CDR2 FQNEAQ (reference sequence). Trimming removed 5 bases from V and 5 bases from J, with 16 bases in between. This CDR3 is 15 amino acids long. The CDR3 DNA sequence: TGTGCCAGCAGCGTTAGGCAGGGGACAAACAATGAGCAGTTCTTC. Translation: CASSVRQGTNNEQFF.

The gene calls are TRBV25-1 and TRBJ2-5; D remains ambiguous. CDR1 is MGHDK, CDR2 SYGVNS, per germline. The CDR3 sequence is 12 residues long. V lost 8 bases and J lost 5, with 12 bases in between. CDR3 sequence reads: CASGPLRETQYF. DNA of the CDR3: TGTGCCAGCGGGCCCTTGAGGGAGACCCAGTACTTC. Full variable domain (remainder filled in from reference TRBV25-1 and TRBJ2-5): EADIYQTPRYLVIGTGKKITLECSQTMGHDKMYWYQQDPGMELHLIHYSYGVNSTEKGDLSSESTVSRIRTEHFPLTLESARPSHTSQYLCASGPLRETQYFGPGTRLLVL.